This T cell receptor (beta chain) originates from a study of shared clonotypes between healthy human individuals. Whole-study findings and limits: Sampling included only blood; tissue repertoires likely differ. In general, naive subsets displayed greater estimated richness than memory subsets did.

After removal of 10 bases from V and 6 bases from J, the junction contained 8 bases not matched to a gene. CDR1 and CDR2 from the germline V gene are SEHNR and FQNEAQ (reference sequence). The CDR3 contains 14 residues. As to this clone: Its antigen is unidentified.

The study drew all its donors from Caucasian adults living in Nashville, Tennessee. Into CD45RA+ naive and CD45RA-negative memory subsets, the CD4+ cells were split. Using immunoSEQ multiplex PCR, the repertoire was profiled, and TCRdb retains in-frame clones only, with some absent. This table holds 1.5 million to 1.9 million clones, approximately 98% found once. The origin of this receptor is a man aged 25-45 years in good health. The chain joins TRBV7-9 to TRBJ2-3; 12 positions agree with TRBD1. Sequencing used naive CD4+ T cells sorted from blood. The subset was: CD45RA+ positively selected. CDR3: CATLRDRGRDTQYF. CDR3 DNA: TGTGCCACTCTGCGGGACAGGGGGCGTGATACGCAGTATTTT.